The clone carrying this T cell receptor (beta chain) appeared a single time. Its antigen is not known. The data derive from a study of OX40 agonist ivuxolimab in advanced cancers. Study as a whole: Among those enrolled, mean age was 60 years (range roughly 23 to 85) and about 79% were male.

Some clones are missing from TCRdb's copy, which holds only in-frame ones; the method was immunoSEQ multiplex PCR. This sample carries fewer than 85,000 clones, around four fifths of them seen once, and the ten largest clones take around 2%. Study findings and constraints: With doses of 0.1 to 3.0 mg/kg, CD4+ and CD8+ blood T cells had undergone clonal expansion by week 6. Among the lowest levels of clonal expansion were found in partial responders at 0.1-3.0 mg/kg.

The germline V gene has CDR1 MNHEY and CDR2 SVGAGI. This CDR3 contains 14 residues. V was clipped by 5 bases and J by 4 bases; unmatched bases: 7. Sequencing was performed on CD4+ or CD8+ T cells sorted from blood, taken in a trial of the OX40 agonist ivuxolimab. The clonotype comes from an adult with an advanced solid tumor such as melanoma, head and neck, liver or kidney cancer. The rearrangement joins TRBV6-5 to TRBJ1-2, with 7 bases lining up with TRBD1. CDR3 loop: CASSPRQGPYGYTF. The CDR3 coding sequence is TGTGCCAGCAGTCCTCGACAGGGCCCCTATGGCTACACCTTC.